This TCR beta chain originates from a study of shared clonotypes between healthy human individuals. At the level of the study: The cohort comprised a couple of women and a few men. Their ages spanned 18 to 49 years. General study points: Clonotypes that were shared across a few donors made up approximately 5.1% of naive CD4 clonotypes. Naive subsets generally had larger estimated richness than memory subsets.

Trimming removed 2 bases from V and 1 base from J, with 5 bases in between. CDR1 is KGHSH and CDR2 is LQKENI in the germline V gene. This CDR3 contains 14 residues. Using immunoSEQ multiplex PCR, the repertoire was profiled, and TCRdb retains in-frame clones only, with some absent. Of more than 1,200,000 clones in the sample, just under 99% are singletons; the top ten hold around 0.33%. About this clone itself: Its antigen is currently unknown. The same CDR3 arises from other DNA sequences in this sample as well.

The chain is built from TRBV18 and TRBJ1-4; D gene ambiguous. This clonotype was obtained from a young man in good health. Sequences were obtained from naive CD4+ T cells sorted from blood. The subset is: CD45RA+ positively selected. Here the CDR3 DNA reads TGTGCCAGCTCACCAGGGAGAACTAATGAAAAACTGTTTTTT. As protein: CASSPGRTNEKLFF.